This entry lists 23 T cell receptor beta chains sequenced from one sample in a study of blood T cell repertoires in COVID-19. Data came from immunoSEQ multiplex PCR; TCRdb stores just in-frame clones and leaves some out. This sample has roughly 200,000 clones; around 88% occur once, and the top ten carry around 1.4%. The sequenced material came from peripheral blood. The receptor set was obtained from a man between 18 and 29 years old with active or convalescent COVID-19.

In regard to this clone: Other DNA sequences in this sample translate to the same CDR3. The rearrangement links TRBV10-3 to TRBJ2-1, with a possible D match to TRBD1 (6 bases). From germline, CDR1 is ENHRY and CDR2 SYGVKD. Trimming left V 5 bases short and J 6 bases short, with 8 bases between. The CDR3 is 12 amino acids. The CDR3 DNA is TGTGCCATCAGTCCCAGGGGCAATGAGCAGTTCTTC. Protein sequence: CAISPRGNEQFF.

This clone has just one count. J is TRBJ2-1 and V is TRBV24-1; 14 nucleotides agree with TRBD2. Germline V gives CDR1 KGHDR, CDR2 SFDVKD. The CDR3 extends over 16 amino acids. J lost 8 bases, V lost 1 base, and 3 bases had no gene match. The CDR3 is CATSDFGTSGSDEQFF. The CDR3 coding sequence is TGTGCCACCAGTGATTTCGGGACTAGCGGGAGCGATGAGCAGTTCTTC.

The V gene is TRBV7-2, the J gene TRBJ1-2; D is undetermined. V was cut by 1 base and J by 4 bases, with 13 bases left in between. This CDR3 has 15 residues. Germline V gene data show CDR1 as SGHTA and CDR2 as FQGNSA. The CDR3 DNA sequence: TGTGCCAGCAGCTTAGACAAGGCAGGCAGCTATGGCTACACCTTC. It translates to CASSLDKAGSYGYTF.

This chain joins TRBV30 and TRBJ2-7; 7 bases fit TRBD2. The CDR3 has 15 amino acids. V gave up 4 bases and J gave up 4 bases; unmatched junction bases: 13. CDR1 and CDR2 (germline): GTSNPN, SVGIG (reference sequence). CDR3 protein: CAWTLLGGSLYEQYF. The CDR3 DNA is TGTGCCTGGACCCTACTCGGGGGGTCTCTTTACGAGCAGTACTTC.

The genes are TRBV12-5 and TRBJ1-3; D is possibly TRBD1 (6 bases). Looked up from germline, CDR1 is LGHNT and CDR2 is FRNRAP. The CDR3 loop spans 16 amino acids. Between the trimmed V and J ends, which lost 1 base and 3 bases, there was a span of 13 bases. CDR3 coding DNA: TGTGCTAGTGGTTTGGCGGACAGTACGCTTGGAAACACCATATATTTT. The encoded protein is CASGLADSTLGNTIYF.

The chain has TRBV6-2 or TRBV6-3 and TRBJ1-1, with D uncertain. V shed 4 bases and J shed 1 base, with 16 bases lying between them. This CDR3 region has 16 residues. Germline CDR1 is MNHEY and CDR2 is SVGEGT. CDR3 nucleotides: TGTGCCAGCAGTTCCCCTCGACTCGAGGCGAACACTGAAGCTTTCTTT. Translation: CASSSPRLEANTEAFF.

The chain has TRBV7-2 and TRBJ1-1, with D unresolved. Germline lookup yields CDR1 SGHTA and CDR2 FQGNSA. Trimming removed 1 base from V and 2 bases from J, with 8 bases in between. The CDR3 has 14 residues. CDR3 coding DNA: TGTGCCAGCAGCTTAGATGCCGGTAACACTGAAGCTTTCTTT. This gives the protein CASSLDAGNTEAFF.

This chain connects TRBV7-2 to TRBJ2-7; D may be TRBD2 (5 bases). V was shortened by 0 bases and J by 6 bases, with 15 bases between the two germline ends. The CDR3 has 15 residues. CDR1 and CDR2 (germline): SGHTA, FQGNSA. CDR3 DNA: TGTGCCAGCAGCTTAGCAGGCTTTAGTGGAGGCGAGCAGTACTTC. Translation gives CASSLAGFSGGEQYF.

The chain has TRBV7-8 and TRBJ2-1, with D perhaps TRBD1 (6 bases). V lost 6 bases and J 4 bases, leaving 7 bases between the germline ends. The CDR3 has 12 residues. CDR1 SGHVS and CDR2 FQNEAQ come from the germline V gene. The DNA of the CDR3 is TGTGCCAGCAGGGGGGCATACAATGAGCAGTTCTTC. Translation gives CASRGAYNEQFF.

The chain links TRBV5-1 to TRBJ1-1; D is uncertain. The CDR3 sequence is 14 residues long. CDR1 and CDR2 from the germline V gene are SGHRS and YFSETQ. With 1 base removed from V and 4 bases from J, the gap between germline ends came to 11 bases. CDR3 coding DNA: TGCGCCAGCAGCTTGACGGGCCGGGGCACTGAAGCTTTCTTT. Translated: CASSLTGRGTEAFF.

This chain connects TRBV6-4 to TRBJ1-6, with TRBD1 identical over 8 bases. V shed 6 bases and J 6 bases; nucleotides not matched to a gene: 4. Germline CDR1 MRHNA, CDR2 SNTAGT. This CDR3 comprises 14 residues. For the CDR3, the DNA is TGTGCCAGCAGCCCGACAGGGGTTAATTCACCCCTCCACTTT. Translation gives CASSPTGVNSPLHF.

The chain carries TRBV28 and TRBJ2-3; a possible D gene is TRBD1 (5 bases). CDR3 size: 14 residues. With 4 bases removed from V and 3 bases from J, the gap between germline ends came to 11 bases. Germline lookup yields CDR1 MDHEN and CDR2 SYDVKM. In nucleotides, the CDR3 is TGTGCCAGCAGTTCTCCAGGGATGACAGATACGCAGTATTTT. Its protein is CASSSPGMTDTQYF.

This chain connects TRBV29-1 to TRBJ1-5; D is unclear. CDR1 and CDR2 from the germline V gene are SQVTM and ANQGSEA. The CDR3 is 13 residues long. Trimming left V 4 bases short and J 0 bases short, with 7 bases between. Written as DNA, the CDR3 is TGCAGCGTTGGGCAGAATAGCAATCAGCCCCAGCATTTT. Its protein product is CSVGQNSNQPQHF.

The chain employs TRBV19 and TRBJ1-3; D gene ambiguous. With 7 bases removed from V and 6 bases from J, the gap between germline ends came to 7 bases. This CDR3 comprises 11 residues. Germline-derived CDR1 and CDR2 are LNHDA and SQIVND (reference sequence). The CDR3 nucleotides read TGTGCCAGTACCCAACTAAACACCATATATTTT. Protein sequence: CASTQLNTIYF.

The rearrangement joins TRBV18 to TRBJ1-1, with 9 bases matching TRBD1. Germline trimming cut 3 bases from V and 4 bases from J; bases unmatched to any gene: 12. Germline loops: CDR1 KGHSH, CDR2 LQKENI. CDR3 length: 17 residues. DNA of the CDR3: TGTGCCAGCTCACCCTTTGGGACAGGGAGTCGGAGCACTGAAGCTTTCTTT. Protein: CASSPFGTGSRSTEAFF.

V usage is TRBV4-1 and J usage is TRBJ2-5; 7 nucleotides align to TRBD2. The CDR3 extends over 15 amino acids. V was clipped by 0 bases and J by 1 base; unmatched bases: 2. Germline loops: CDR1 MGHRA, CDR2 YSYEKL. The CDR3, as DNA: TGCGCCAGCAGCCAAGAGGGGGGGAGCCAAGAGACCCAGTACTTC. It translates to CASSQEGGSQETQYF.

J is TRBJ1-5 and V is TRBV7-2, with D unclear. CDR3 length: 14 amino acids. Germline loops: CDR1 SGHTA, CDR2 FQGNSA. Trimming took off 5 bases at V and 4 bases at J, with 12 bases between the two ends. This chain's CDR3 is CASSPSALNQPQHF. The CDR3 bases are TGTGCCAGCAGCCCTTCCGCCCTAAATCAGCCCCAGCATTTT.

V usage is TRBV4-3 and J usage is TRBJ1-2; D unclear. Per the germline V gene, CDR1 is LGHNA and CDR2 is YSLEER. The CDR3 covers 16 residues. The V end lost 1 base, the J end lost 8 bases, and 20 bases lay between the germline ends. CDR3 sequence (DNA): TGCGCCAGCAGCCAAGTAGGAAGCCAACTAAGATACGGCTACACCTTC. It codes for CASSQVGSQLRYGYTF.

The chain recombines TRBV6-6 with TRBJ2-7, with D maybe TRBD1 (5 bases). Germline lookup yields CDR1 MNHNY and CDR2 SVGAGI (reference sequence). The CDR3 is made up of 14 amino acids. V shed 4 bases and J shed 3 bases, with 13 bases lying between them. In DNA, the CDR3 is TGTGCCAGCAGTTTTCTCAGGGATCGCTACGAGCAGTACTTC. Translated, it gives CASSFLRDRYEQYF.

This chain uses TRBV4-2 with TRBJ2-2, with 8 bases identical to TRBD2. Germline CDR1 reads LGHNA; CDR2 reads YNFKEQ. The length of the CDR3 is 18 residues. V trimming: 0 bases; J trimming: 0 bases; junction bases outside the gene matches: 6. CDR3 sequence reads: CASSQESYGGANTGELFF. The CDR3 DNA reads TGTGCCAGCAGCCAAGAATCATACGGGGGGGCGAACACCGGGGAGCTGTTTTTT.

V usage is TRBV11-2 and J usage is TRBJ1-1, with D maybe TRBD1 (6 bases). The CDR3 sequence is 15 residues long. Trimming removed 5 bases from V and 0 bases from J, with 13 bases in between. From germline, CDR1 is SGHAT and CDR2 FQNNGV. CDR3 bases: TGTGCCAGCAGCCGTCCTACAGGGTTGAACACTGAAGCTTTCTTT. It specifies CASSRPTGLNTEAFF.

The chain combines TRBV19 with TRBJ1-1, with 7 bases aligning to TRBD1. With 5 bases clipped from V and 2 bases from J, the junction kept 5 bases outside the gene matches. The CDR3 extends over 14 amino acids. Germline assignment: CDR1 LNHDA and CDR2 SQIVND (reference sequence). CDR3 sequence: CASSLRTGNTEAFF. For the CDR3, the DNA is TGTGCCAGTAGTCTAAGGACAGGAAACACTGAAGCTTTCTTT.

This chain links TRBV11-2 with TRBJ1-2; 10 bases line up with TRBD1. The CDR3 has 14 residues. The J segment lost 7 bases and the V segment lost 4 bases, leaving 6 bases of the junction unmatched. Germline CDR1 and CDR2: SGHAT and FQNNGV. The CDR3 loop is CASSSPDRGGGYTF. CDR3 coding DNA: TGTGCCAGCAGCTCCCCGGACAGGGGGGGTGGCTACACCTTC.